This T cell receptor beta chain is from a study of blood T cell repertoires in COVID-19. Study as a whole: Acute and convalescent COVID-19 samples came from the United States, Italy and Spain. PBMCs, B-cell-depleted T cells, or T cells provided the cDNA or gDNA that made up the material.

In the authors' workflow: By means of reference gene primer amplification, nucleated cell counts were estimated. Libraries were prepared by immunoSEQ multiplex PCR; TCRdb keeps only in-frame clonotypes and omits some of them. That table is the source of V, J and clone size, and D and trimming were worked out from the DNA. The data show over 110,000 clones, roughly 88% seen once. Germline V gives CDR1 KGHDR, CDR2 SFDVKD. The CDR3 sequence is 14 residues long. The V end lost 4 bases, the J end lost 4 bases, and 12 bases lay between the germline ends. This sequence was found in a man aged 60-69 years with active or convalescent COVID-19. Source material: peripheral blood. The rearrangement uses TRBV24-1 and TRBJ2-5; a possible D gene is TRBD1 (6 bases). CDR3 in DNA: TGTGCCACCAGTGACCAACAGGGAGCAGAGACCCAGTACTTC. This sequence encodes CATSDQQGAETQYF.